One T cell receptor (beta chain) is described in this entry. Its antigen is not known. Sequenced by immunoSEQ multiplex PCR; TCRdb stores in-frame clones only, minus some. The table records 2 million to 2.5 million clones, 90% to 95% of them present only once. These data belong to a study of shared clonotypes between healthy human individuals. Overall study findings and caveats: Several donors shared around 5% of their naive CD4 clonotypes. Relative to clonotypes present in all four donors, those not shared had lower generation probabilities. Sorted-subset samples were not fully sequenced, rarefaction indicated. The study generally estimated greater richness for naive than memory subsets.

The CDR3 length is 13 residues. V was shortened by 2 bases and J by 14 bases, with 18 bases between the two germline ends. Germline CDR1 and CDR2: SGHRS and YFSETQ. Sequencing was carried out using naive CD4+ T cells from PBMCs. The subset denotes: CD45RA+ positively selected. The receptor was derived from a man younger than 30 in good health. Some clones in this sample may be carry-over from other donors' samples. The chain combines TRBV5-1 with TRBJ2-3, with D uncertain. DNA of the CDR3: TGCGCCAGCAGCTTTAGCCCCCAGTGGGAACCGTATTTT. This sequence encodes CASSFSPQWEPYF.